This entry describes one T cell receptor (beta chain). The target antigen is unknown. The sample belongs to a study of Ad26.COV2.S vaccination and SARS-CoV-2 variants. Treatment noted: about 20 received Ad26.COV2.S at low or high dose, single or two shots; about 5 received placebo; per-sample allocation not given. Day 63 after the first injection of vaccine or placebo was the sampling time. The study, taken as a whole, reports: TCR breadth and depth estimates may have understated total T cell responses.

V was pared by 1 base and J by 0 bases, with 7 bases between. The CDR3 contains 15 residues. Per the germline V gene, CDR1 is SGHTA and CDR2 is FQGTGA. Clones were read by immunoSEQ multiplex PCR, and TCRdb kept only the in-frame ones, dropping some. The sample includes 320,000 or so clones, 85% to 90% of them seen just once. Material: peripheral blood, obtained in a trial of Ad26.COV2.S vaccine versus placebo. The clonotype was recovered from a person aged 18 to 59 who received the Ad26.COV2.S COVID-19 vaccine or a placebo. The chain recombines TRBV7-3 with TRBJ2-1, with unresolved D. The CDR3 nucleotides are TGTGCCAGCAGCTTAATCCCGGACTCCTACAATGAGCAGTTCTTC. It yields the protein CASSLIPDSYNEQFF. The variable domain in full, with the rest retrieved from reference TRBV7-3 and TRBJ2-1, is GAGVSQTPSNKVTEKGKYVELRCDPISGHTALYWYRQSLGQGPEFLIYFQGTGAADDSGLPNDRFFAVRPEGSVSTLKIQRTERGDSAVYLCASSLIPDSYNEQFFGPGTRLTVL.